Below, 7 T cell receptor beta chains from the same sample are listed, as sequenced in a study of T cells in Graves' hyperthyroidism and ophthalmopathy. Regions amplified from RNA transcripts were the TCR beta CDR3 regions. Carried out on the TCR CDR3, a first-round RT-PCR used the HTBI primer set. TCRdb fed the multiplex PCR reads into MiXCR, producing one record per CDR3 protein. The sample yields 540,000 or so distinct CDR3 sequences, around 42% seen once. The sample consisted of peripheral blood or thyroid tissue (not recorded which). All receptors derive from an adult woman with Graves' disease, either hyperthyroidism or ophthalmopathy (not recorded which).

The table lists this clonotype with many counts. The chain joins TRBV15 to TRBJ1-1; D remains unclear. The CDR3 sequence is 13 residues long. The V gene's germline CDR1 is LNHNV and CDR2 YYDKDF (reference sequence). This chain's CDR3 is CAASGVGGTEAFF. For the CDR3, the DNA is TGTGCAGCCTCCGGGGTAGGCGGCACTGAAGCTTTCTTT.

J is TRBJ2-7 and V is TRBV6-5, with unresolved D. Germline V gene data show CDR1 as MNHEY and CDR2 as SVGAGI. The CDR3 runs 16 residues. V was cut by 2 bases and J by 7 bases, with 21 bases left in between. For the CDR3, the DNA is TGTGCCAGCAGTTACAGGACCGGGCTCTCCCGGAGTGAGCAGTACTTC. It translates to CASSYRTGLSRSEQYF.

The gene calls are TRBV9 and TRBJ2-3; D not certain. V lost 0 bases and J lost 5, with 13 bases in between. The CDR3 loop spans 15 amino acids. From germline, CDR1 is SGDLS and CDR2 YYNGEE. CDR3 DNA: TGTGCCAGCAGCGTAGAGGCCTCCCAACGAGATACGCAGTATTTT. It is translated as CASSVEASQRDTQYF.

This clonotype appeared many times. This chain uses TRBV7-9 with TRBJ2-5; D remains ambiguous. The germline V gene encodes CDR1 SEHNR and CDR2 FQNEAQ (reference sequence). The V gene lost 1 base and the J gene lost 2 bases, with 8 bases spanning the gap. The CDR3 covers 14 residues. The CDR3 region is CASSLVGLQETQYF. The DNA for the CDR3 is TGTGCCAGCAGCTTAGTGGGGTTACAAGAGACCCAGTACTTC.

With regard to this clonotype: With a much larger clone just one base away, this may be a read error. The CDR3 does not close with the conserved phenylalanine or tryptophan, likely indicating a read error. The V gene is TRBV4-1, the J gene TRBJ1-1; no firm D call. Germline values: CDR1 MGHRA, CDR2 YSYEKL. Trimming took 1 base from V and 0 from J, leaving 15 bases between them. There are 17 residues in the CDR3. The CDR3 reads CASSQVGRKTMNTEAFL. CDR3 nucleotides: TGCGCCAGCAGCCAAGTAGGGAGGAAGACGATGAACACTGAAGCTTTCCTT.

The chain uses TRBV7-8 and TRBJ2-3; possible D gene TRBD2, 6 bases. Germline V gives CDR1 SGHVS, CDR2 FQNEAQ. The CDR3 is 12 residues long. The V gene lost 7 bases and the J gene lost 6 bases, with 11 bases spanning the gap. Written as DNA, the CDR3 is TGTGCCAGCACCTATAGCGGTGATACGCAGTATTTT. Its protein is CASTYSGDTQYF. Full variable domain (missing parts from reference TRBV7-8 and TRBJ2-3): GAGVSQSPRYKVAKRGQDVALRCDPISGHVSLFWYQQALGQGPEFLTYFQNEAQLDKSGLPSDRFFAERPEGSVSTLKIQRTQQEDSAVYLCASTYSGDTQYFGPGTRLTVL.

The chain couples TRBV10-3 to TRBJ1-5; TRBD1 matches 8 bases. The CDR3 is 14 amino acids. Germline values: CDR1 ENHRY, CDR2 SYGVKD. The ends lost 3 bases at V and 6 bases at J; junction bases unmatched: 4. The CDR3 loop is CAISEQGVGQPQHF. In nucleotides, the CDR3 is TGTGCCATCAGTGAACAGGGGGTAGGTCAGCCCCAGCATTTT.